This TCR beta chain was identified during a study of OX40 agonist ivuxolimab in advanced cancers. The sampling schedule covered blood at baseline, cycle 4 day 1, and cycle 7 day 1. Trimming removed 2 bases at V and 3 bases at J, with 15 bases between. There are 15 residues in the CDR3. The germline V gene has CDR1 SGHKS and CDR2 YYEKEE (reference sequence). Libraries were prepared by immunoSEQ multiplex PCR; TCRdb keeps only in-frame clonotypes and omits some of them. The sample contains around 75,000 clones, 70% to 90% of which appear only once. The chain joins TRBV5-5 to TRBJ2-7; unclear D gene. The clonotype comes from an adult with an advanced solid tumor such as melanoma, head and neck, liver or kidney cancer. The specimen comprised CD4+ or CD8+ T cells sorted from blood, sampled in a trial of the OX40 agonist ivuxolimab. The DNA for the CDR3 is TGTGCCAGCAGCTTAGGAGTCGGTACTAACTACGAGCAGTACTTC. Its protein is CASSLGVGTNYEQYF.